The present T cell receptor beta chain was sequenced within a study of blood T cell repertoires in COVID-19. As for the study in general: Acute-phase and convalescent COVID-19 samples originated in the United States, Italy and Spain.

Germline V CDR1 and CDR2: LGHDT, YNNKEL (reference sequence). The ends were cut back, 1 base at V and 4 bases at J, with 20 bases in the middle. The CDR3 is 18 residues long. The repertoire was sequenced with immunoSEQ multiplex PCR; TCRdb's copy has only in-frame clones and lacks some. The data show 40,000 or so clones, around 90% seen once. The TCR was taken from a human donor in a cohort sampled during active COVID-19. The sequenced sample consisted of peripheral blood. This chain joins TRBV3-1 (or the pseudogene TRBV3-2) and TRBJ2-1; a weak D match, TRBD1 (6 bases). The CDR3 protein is CASSQVAGQHRPYNEQFF. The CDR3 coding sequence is TGTGCCAGCAGCCAAGTCGCTGGACAGCATCGGCCATACAATGAGCAGTTCTTC.